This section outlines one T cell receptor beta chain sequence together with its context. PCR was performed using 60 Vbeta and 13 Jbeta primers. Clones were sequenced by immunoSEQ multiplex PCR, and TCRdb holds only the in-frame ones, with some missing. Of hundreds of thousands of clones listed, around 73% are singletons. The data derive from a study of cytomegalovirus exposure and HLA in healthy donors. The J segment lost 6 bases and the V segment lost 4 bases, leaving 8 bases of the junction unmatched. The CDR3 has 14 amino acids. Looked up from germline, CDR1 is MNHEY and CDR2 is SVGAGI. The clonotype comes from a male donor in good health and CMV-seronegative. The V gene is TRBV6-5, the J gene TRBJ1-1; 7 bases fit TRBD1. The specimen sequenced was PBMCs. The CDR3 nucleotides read TGTGCCAGCAGTTCCGTAGACAGGGATGCTGAAGCTTTCTTT. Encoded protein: CASSSVDRDAEAFF.